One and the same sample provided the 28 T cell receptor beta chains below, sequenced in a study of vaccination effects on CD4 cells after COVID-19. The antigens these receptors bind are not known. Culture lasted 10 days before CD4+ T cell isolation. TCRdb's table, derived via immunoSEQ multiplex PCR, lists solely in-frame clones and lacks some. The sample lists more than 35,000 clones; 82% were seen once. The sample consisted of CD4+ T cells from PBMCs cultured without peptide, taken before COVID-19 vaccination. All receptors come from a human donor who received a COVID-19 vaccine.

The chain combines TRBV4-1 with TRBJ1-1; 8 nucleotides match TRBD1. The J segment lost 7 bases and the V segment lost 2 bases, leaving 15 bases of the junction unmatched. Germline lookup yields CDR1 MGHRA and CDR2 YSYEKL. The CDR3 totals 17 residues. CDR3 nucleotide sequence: TGCGCCAGCAGCCAACACCCTCCTCAGGGGGCGCAAGATGAAGCTTTCTTT. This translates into CASSQHPPQGAQDEAFF.

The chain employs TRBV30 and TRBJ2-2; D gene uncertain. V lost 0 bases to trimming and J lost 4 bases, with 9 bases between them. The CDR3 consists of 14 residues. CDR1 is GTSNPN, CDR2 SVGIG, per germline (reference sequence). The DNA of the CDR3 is TGTGCCTGGAGTGTTGTTCGAAGCACCGGGGAGCTGTTTTTT. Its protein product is CAWSVVRSTGELFF.

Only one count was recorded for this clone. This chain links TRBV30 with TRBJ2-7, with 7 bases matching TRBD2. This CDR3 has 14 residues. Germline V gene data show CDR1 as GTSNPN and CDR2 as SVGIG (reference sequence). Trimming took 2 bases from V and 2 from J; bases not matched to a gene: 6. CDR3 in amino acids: CAWSFEGGTYEQYV. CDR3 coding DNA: TGTGCCTGGAGTTTTGAGGGAGGGACCTACGAGCAGTACGTC.

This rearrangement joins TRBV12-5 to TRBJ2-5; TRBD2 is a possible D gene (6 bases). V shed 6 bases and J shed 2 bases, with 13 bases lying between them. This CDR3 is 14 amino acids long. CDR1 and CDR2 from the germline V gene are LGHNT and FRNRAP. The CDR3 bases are TGTGCTAGTGGCCCCGGGACTTTACAAGAGACCCAGTACTTC. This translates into CASGPGTLQETQYF.

CDR3: CASSLSMNTEAFF. The CDR3 nucleotides are TGTGCCAGCAGCTTGAGCATGAACACTGAAGCTTTCTTT. The chain employs TRBV7-3 and TRBJ1-1; D not certain. Trimming cost V 3 bases and J 0 bases, with 5 bases left between them. Germline values: CDR1 SGHTA, CDR2 FQGTGA. The CDR3 extends over 13 amino acids.

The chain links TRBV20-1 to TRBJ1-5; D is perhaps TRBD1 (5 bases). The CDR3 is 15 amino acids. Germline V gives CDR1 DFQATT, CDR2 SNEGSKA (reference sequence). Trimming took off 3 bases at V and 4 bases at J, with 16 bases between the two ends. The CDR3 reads CSASREGVWNQPQHF. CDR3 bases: TGCAGTGCTAGTCGGGAAGGGGTTTGGAATCAGCCCCAGCATTTT.

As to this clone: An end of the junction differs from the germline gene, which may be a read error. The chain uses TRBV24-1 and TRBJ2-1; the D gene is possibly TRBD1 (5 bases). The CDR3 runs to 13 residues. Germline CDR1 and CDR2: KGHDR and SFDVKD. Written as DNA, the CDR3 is TGTGCCACCAGTGGGTGGGGCTACAGTGAGCAGTTCTTC. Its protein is CATSGWGYSEQFF.

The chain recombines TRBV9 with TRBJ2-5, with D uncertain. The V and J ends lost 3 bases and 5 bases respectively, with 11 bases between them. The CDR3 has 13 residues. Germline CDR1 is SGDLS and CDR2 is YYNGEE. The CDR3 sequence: CASSEVPRETQYF. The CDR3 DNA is TGTGCCAGCAGCGAGGTCCCGAGGGAGACCCAGTACTTC.

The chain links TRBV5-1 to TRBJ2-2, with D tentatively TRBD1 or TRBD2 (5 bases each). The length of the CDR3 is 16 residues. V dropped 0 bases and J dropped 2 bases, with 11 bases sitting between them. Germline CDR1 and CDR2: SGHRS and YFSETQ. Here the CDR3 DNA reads TGCGCCAGCAGCTTGGAGGCAGGGAGAAACACCGGGGAGCTGTTTTTT. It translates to CASSLEAGRNTGELFF.

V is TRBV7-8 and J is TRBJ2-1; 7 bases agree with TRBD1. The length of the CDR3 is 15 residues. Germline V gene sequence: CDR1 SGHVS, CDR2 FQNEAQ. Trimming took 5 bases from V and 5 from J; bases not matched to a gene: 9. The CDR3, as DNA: TGTGCCAGCAGCCTCGGAAGGGGGCTAAACAATGAGCAGTTCTTC. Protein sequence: CASSLGRGLNNEQFF.

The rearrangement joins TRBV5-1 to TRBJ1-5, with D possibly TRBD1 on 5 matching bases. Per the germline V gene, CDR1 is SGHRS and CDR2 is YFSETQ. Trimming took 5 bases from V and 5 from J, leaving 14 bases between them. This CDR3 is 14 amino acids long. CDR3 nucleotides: TGCGCCAGCAGTTTCGGGACCTCGGATCAGCCCCAGCATTTT. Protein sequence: CASSFGTSDQPQHF.

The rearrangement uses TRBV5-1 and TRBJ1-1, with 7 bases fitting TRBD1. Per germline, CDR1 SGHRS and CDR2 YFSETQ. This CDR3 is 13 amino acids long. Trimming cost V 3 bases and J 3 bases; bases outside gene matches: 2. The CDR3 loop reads CASSSRGYTEAFF. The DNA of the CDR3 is TGCGCCAGCAGCTCCAGGGGGTACACTGAAGCTTTCTTT.

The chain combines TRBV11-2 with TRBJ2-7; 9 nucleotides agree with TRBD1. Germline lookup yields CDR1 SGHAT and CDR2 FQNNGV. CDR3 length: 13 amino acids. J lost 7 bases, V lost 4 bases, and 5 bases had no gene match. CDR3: CASSYRTGEEQYV. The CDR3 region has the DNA TGTGCCAGCAGCTACCGGACAGGGGAAGAGCAGTACGTC.

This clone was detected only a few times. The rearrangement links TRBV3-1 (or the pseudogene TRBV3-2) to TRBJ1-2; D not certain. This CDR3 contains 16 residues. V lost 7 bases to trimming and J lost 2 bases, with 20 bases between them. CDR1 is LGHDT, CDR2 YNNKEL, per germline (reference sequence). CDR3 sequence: CASTLGMAFLNYGYTF. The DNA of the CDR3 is TGTGCCAGCACCCTAGGAATGGCTTTCCTCAACTATGGCTACACCTTC.

The CDR3 bases are TGTGCCAGCAGTTACTCGGGCCTCCTAGCTAACTATGGCTACACCTTC. It yields the protein CASSYSGLLANYGYTF. The chain couples TRBV6-5 to TRBJ1-2; D is uncertain. The length of the CDR3 is 16 residues. The germline V gene has CDR1 MNHEY and CDR2 SVGAGI. V lost 0 bases and J 0 bases, leaving 11 bases between the germline ends.

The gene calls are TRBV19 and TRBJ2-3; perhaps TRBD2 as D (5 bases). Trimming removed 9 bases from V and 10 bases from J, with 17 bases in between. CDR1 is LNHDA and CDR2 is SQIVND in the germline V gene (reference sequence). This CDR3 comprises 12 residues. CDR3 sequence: CASGDKGSPQYF. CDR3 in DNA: TGTGCCAGCGGGGATAAGGGTTCCCCGCAGTATTTT.

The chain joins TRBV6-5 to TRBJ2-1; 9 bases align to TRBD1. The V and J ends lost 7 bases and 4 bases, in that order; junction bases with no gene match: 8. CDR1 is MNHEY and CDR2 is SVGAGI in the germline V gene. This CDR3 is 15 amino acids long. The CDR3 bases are TGTGCCAGCAATGCGGACAGGGGAGGTTACAATGAGCAGTTCTTC. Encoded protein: CASNADRGGYNEQFF.

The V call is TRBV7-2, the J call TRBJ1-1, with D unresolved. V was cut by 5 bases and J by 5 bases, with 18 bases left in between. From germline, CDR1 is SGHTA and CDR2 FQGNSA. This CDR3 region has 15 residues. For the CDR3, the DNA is TGTGCCAGCAGCCAAGGGCGGGGTGTTAATACTGAAGCTTTCTTT. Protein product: CASSQGRGVNTEAFF.

CDR3 DNA sequence: TGTGCCAGCAGTAACCACAGGGATCACACTGAAGCTTTCTTT. Its translation: CASSNHRDHTEAFF. The chain joins TRBV6-2 or TRBV6-3 to TRBJ1-1; D is perhaps TRBD1 (6 bases). Trimming stripped 5 bases from V and 3 bases from J, with 13 bases between. The CDR3 has 14 residues. From germline, CDR1 is MNHEY and CDR2 SVGEGT.

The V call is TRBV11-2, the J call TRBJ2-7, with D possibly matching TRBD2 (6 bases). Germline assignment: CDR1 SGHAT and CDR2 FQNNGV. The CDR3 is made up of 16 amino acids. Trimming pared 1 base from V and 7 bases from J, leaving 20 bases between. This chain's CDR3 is CASSLGVGAGREEQYV. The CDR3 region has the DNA TGTGCCAGCAGCTTAGGGGTCGGGGCAGGGCGGGAAGAGCAGTACGTC.

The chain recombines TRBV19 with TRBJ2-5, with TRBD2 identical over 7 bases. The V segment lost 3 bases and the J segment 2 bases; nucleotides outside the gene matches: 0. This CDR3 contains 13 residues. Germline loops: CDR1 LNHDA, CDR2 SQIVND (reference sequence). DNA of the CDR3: TGTGCCAGTAGTATGGGACTACAAGAGACCCAGTACTTC. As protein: CASSMGLQETQYF.

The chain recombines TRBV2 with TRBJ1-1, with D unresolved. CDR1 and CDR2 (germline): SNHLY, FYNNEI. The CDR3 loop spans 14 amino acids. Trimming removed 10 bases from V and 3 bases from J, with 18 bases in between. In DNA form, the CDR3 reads TGTGCCACCGTAGTCATCACGAAGGACACTGAAGCTTTCTTT. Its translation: CATVVITKDTEAFF.

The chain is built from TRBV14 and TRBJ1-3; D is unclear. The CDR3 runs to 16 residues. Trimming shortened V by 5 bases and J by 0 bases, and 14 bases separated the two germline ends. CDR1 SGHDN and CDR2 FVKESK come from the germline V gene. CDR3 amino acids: CASSTSRQSSGNTIYF. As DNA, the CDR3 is TGTGCCAGCAGCACTTCGAGACAAAGCTCTGGAAACACCATATATTTT. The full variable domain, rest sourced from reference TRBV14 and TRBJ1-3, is EAGVTQFPSHSVIEKGQTVTLRCDPISGHDNLYWYRRVMGKEIKFLLHFVKESKQDESGMPNNRFLAERTGGTYSTLKVQPAELEDSGVYFCASSTSRQSSGNTIYFGEGSWLTVV.

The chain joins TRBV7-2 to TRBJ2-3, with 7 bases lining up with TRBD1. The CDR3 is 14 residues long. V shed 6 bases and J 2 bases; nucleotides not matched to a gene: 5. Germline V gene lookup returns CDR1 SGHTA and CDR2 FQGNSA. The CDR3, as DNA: TGTGCCAGCAGTCGGACAGGACCCACAGATACGCAGTATTTT. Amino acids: CASSRTGPTDTQYF.

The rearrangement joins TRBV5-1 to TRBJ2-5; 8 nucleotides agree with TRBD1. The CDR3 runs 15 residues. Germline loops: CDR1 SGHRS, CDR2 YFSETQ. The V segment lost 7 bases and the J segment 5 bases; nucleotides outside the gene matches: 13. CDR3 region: CASSEGPGGIETQYF. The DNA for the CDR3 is TGCGCCAGCTCGGAGGGGCCAGGGGGCATTGAGACCCAGTACTTC.

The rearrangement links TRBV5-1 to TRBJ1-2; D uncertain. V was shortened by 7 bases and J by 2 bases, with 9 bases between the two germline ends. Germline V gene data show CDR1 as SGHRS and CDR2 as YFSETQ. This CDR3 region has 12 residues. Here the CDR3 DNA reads TGCGCCAGCGGGTATCTCAACTATGGCTACACCTTC. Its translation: CASGYLNYGYTF.

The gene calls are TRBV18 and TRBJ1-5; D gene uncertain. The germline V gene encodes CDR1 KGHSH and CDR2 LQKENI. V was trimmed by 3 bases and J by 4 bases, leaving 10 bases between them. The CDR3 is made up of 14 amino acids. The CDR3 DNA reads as TGTGCCAGCTCACCGGATCGGACTAATCAGCCCCAGCATTTT. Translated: CASSPDRTNQPQHF.

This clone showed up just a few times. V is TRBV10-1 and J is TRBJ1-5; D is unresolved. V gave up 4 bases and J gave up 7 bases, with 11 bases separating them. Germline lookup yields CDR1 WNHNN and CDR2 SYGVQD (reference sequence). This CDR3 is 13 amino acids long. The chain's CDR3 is CASSVEVGQPQHF. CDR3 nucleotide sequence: TGCGCCAGCAGTGTTGAGGTGGGACAGCCCCAGCATTTT.